This TCR beta chain was observed in a study of blood T cells in healthy people across ages. For the second PCR, which ran for about 6 to 12 cycles, a sample-barcoded 5' primer and a J-beta primer mix were used. TCRdb called the 5' RACE reads again in MiXCR, with one record for every CDR3 protein. The repertoire consists of 750,000 to 950,000 distinct CDR3 sequences, with 40% to 65% occurring once and the leading ten covering around 41%. CDR3 length equals 14 residues. V was clipped by 11 bases and J by 7 bases; unmatched bases: 10. Per germline, CDR1 MNHEY and CDR2 SVGAGI. The sample holds a few counts of this clonotype.

V gene TRBV6-5 combines with J gene TRBJ2-1; TRBD2 matches at 11 bases. The sample was blood. The receptor's source is a man older than 75 in good health. CDR3 in amino acids: CAGTTSGSINEQFF. CDR3 sequence (DNA): TGTGCCGGCACTACTAGCGGGAGTATAAATGAGCAGTTCTTC.